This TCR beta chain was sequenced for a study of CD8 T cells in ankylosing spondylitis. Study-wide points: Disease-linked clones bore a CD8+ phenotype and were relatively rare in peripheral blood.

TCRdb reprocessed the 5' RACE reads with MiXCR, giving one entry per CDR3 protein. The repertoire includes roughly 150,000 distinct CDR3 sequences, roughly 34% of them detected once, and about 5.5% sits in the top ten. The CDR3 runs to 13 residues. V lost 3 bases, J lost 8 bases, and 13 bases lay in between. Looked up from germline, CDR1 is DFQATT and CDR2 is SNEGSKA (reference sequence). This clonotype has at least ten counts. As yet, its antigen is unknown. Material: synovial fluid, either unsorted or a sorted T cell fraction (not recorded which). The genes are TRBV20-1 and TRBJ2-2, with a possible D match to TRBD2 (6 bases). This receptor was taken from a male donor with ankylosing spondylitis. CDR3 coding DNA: TGCAGTGCTAGTCCCGCGGGGCTGGGGGAGCTGTTTTTT. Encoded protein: CSASPAGLGELFF.